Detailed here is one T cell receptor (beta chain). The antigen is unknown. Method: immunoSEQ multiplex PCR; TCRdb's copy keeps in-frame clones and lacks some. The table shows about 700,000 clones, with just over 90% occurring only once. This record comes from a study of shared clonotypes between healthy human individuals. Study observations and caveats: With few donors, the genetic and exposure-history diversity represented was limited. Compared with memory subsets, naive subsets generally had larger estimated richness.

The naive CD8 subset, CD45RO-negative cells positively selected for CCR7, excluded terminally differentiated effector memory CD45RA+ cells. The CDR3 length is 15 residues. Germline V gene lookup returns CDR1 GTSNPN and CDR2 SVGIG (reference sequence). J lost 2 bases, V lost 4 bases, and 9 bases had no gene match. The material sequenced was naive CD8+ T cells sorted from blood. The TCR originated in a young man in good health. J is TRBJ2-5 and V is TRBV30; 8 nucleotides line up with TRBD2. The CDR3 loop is CAWKPGLGQQETQYF. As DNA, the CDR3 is TGTGCCTGGAAACCGGGACTAGGGCAACAAGAGACCCAGTACTTC.